Each of the 21 T cell receptor beta chains below was sequenced from the same sample in a study of T cell responses to AZD1222 COVID-19 vaccine. Assay: immunoSEQ multiplex PCR; the TCRdb copy retains only in-frame clones and omits some. The sample holds some 110,000 clones, 70% to 90% seen once. The specimen was peripheral blood, collected on day 0 of AZD1222 vaccination. The receptors originated from an adult in good health.

This chain joins TRBV29-1 and TRBJ1-5; D unresolved. Germline-derived CDR1 and CDR2 are SQVTM and ANQGSEA. CDR3 length equals 14 residues. Trimming cost V 4 bases and J 0 bases, with 10 bases left between them. The CDR3, as DNA: TGCAGCGTTGCAGACCTCAATAGCAATCAGCCCCAGCATTTT. Amino acid sequence: CSVADLNSNQPQHF.

This chain links TRBV27 with TRBJ1-5, with D possibly matching TRBD1 (6 bases). Germline V lookup: CDR1 MNHEY, CDR2 SMNVEV (reference sequence). CDR3 length: 17 residues. V was pared by 6 bases and J by 0 bases, with 18 bases between. CDR3 sequence reads: CASRLTTGGYSNQPQHF. The CDR3 bases are TGTGCCAGCAGATTGACGACAGGCGGCTATAGCAATCAGCCCCAGCATTTT.

The rearrangement links TRBV3-1 (or the pseudogene TRBV3-2) to TRBJ1-5; D gene ambiguous. The CDR3 sequence is 14 residues long. V was trimmed by 3 bases and J by 0 bases, leaving 6 bases between them. Germline loops: CDR1 LGHDT, CDR2 YNNKEL (reference sequence). CDR3 in DNA: TGTGCCAGCAGCCAGGTATATAGCAATCAGCCCCAGCATTTT. It yields the protein CASSQVYSNQPQHF.

The rearrangement joins TRBV7-2 to TRBJ1-5; the D is unclear. The CDR3 has 15 amino acids. With 1 base removed from V and 7 bases from J, the gap between germline ends came to 14 bases. CDR1 SGHTA and CDR2 FQGNSA come from the germline V gene. The CDR3 sequence: CASSLVGGGGQPQHF. The DNA of the CDR3 is TGTGCCAGCAGCTTAGTAGGAGGCGGTGGGCAGCCCCAGCATTTT.

This chain joins TRBV7-2 and TRBJ2-1; the match to TRBD2 covers 7 bases. The ends lost 3 bases at V and 10 bases at J; junction bases unmatched: 18. The CDR3 sequence is 17 residues long. Germline CDR1 reads SGHTA; CDR2 reads FQGNSA. The CDR3 region is CASSFFYLGLAGDEQFF. Written as DNA, the CDR3 is TGTGCCAGCAGCTTTTTTTACCTAGGACTTGCGGGAGACGAGCAGTTCTTC.

The J gene is TRBJ2-3, the V gene TRBV27; no clear D. CDR1 MNHEY and CDR2 SMNVEV come from the germline V gene (reference sequence). Trimming took 7 bases from V and 0 from J, leaving 8 bases between them. This CDR3 comprises 13 residues. Here the CDR3 reads CASNRGSTDTQYF. The DNA for the CDR3 is TGTGCCAGCAACCGCGGCAGCACAGATACGCAGTATTTT.

This clone appeared a few times. The chain is built from TRBV6-1 and TRBJ2-3, with D unclear. This CDR3 is 14 amino acids long. In germline, CDR1 is MNHNS, CDR2 SASEGT. V dropped 3 bases and J dropped 4 bases, with 11 bases sitting between them. The CDR3, as DNA: TGTGCCAGCAGTGACCCGGGTCGGTCAGATACGCAGTATTTT. Its translation is CASSDPGRSDTQYF.

The V gene is TRBV5-4, the J gene TRBJ2-5; possible D gene TRBD2, 5 bases. The CDR3 is 13 residues long. Trimming took off 0 bases at V and 7 bases at J, with 10 bases between the two ends. Germline lookup yields CDR1 SGHNT and CDR2 YYREEE (reference sequence). CDR3 loop: CASSLAGSGTQYF. For the CDR3, the DNA is TGTGCCAGCAGCTTGGCGGGGTCCGGGACCCAGTACTTC.

The chain employs TRBV3-1 (or the pseudogene TRBV3-2) and TRBJ2-1, with D possibly being TRBD1 (6 bases). The CDR3 sequence is 15 residues long. V lost 1 base and J lost 6, with 13 bases in between. Germline-derived CDR1 and CDR2 are LGHDT and YNNKEL (reference sequence). CDR3 amino acids: CASSQGLARGNEQFF. The CDR3 bases are TGTGCCAGCAGCCAAGGGCTAGCCAGGGGCAATGAGCAGTTCTTC.

The CDR3 sequence is CASSPPGGRRSSGANVLTF. For the CDR3, the DNA is TGTGCCAGCAGTCCCCCCGGGGGCCGCCGAAGCTCTGGGGCCAACGTCCTGACTTTC. The V and J genes are TRBV7-9 and TRBJ2-6; the D call may be TRBD1 or TRBD2 (6 bases each). Deletions cut 6 bases from V and 0 bases from J, with 21 bases between. Germline assignment: CDR1 SEHNR and CDR2 FQNEAQ (reference sequence). This CDR3 contains 19 residues.

The V call is TRBV4-3, the J call TRBJ2-2, with D unclear. In germline, CDR1 is LGHNA, CDR2 YSLEER. Trimming stripped 8 bases from V and 0 bases from J, with 13 bases between. This CDR3 region has 15 residues. The CDR3 region is CASGMAATNTGELFF. DNA for the CDR3: TGCGCCAGCGGGATGGCGGCCACGAACACCGGGGAGCTGTTTTTT.

A single count supports this clone. The chain uses TRBV7-6 and TRBJ2-6; possible D gene TRBD1, 6 bases. The V end lost 5 bases, the J end lost 0 bases, and 8 bases lay between the germline ends. The CDR3 extends over 15 amino acids. Germline V gene sequence: CDR1 SGHVS, CDR2 FNYEAQ. The CDR3 DNA follows: TGTGCCAGCAGCCAGGGGAGCTCTGGGGCCAACGTCCTGACTTTC. Protein product: CASSQGSSGANVLTF.

The sample holds one count of this clone. In DNA, the CDR3 is TGTGCCAGCAGCTTGGCCGGTGGGGCGTACTTC. Translating gives CASSLAGGAYF. The chain links TRBV5-8 to TRBJ2-7, with a weak D call TRBD1 (5 bases). Trimming removed 0 bases at V and 12 bases at J, with 10 bases between. The CDR3 covers 11 residues. Germline lookup yields CDR1 SGHTS and CDR2 YDEGEE.

As for this clone: Its ends do not fully match the called genes, so a read error is possible. The rearrangement uses TRBV5-4 and TRBJ2-7, with 7 bases that match TRBD2. Germline CDR1 SGHNT, CDR2 YYREEE (reference sequence). This CDR3 region has 15 residues. In DNA form, the CDR3 reads TGTGCCAGCAGCTTGGGAGGGAGGGCCTCCAACGAGCAGTACTTC. This codes for CASSLGGRASNEQYF.

The V call is TRBV28, the J call TRBJ1-6; 8 nucleotides line up with TRBD1. With V trimmed by 7 bases and J by 7 bases, 12 bases remained unmatched. This CDR3 spans 16 amino acids. The germline V gene has CDR1 MDHEN and CDR2 SYDVKM. The CDR3 DNA follows: TGTGCCAGCATCGAACGGGGGGGACAGGTGAATTCACCCCTCCACTTT. Amino acid sequence: CASIERGGQVNSPLHF.

The chain carries TRBV3-1 (or the pseudogene TRBV3-2) and TRBJ2-3; tentatively, D is TRBD2 (6 bases). The germline V and J ends were trimmed by 4 bases and 2 bases, with 16 bases remaining between them. Per the germline V gene, CDR1 is LGHDT and CDR2 is YNNKEL (reference sequence). This CDR3 comprises 16 residues. CDR3 sequence reads: CASSPPEGRTTDTQYF. In nucleotides, the CDR3 is TGTGCCAGCAGCCCCCCTGAGGGGAGGACCACAGATACGCAGTATTTT.

This chain joins TRBV7-9 and TRBJ2-5; 7 bases map to TRBD2. This CDR3 has 16 amino acids. Germline V gene lookup returns CDR1 SEHNR and CDR2 FQNEAQ (reference sequence). Trimming at V came to 7 bases and at J to 5 bases, leaving 16 bases not matched to a gene. In DNA, the CDR3 is TGTGCCAGCACCACTTGGGCGGGAGCAGGGTATGAGACCCAGTACTTC. As protein: CASTTWAGAGYETQYF.

The J gene is TRBJ2-7, the V gene TRBV11-2; D perhaps matches TRBD1 (5 bases). The germline V gene has CDR1 SGHAT and CDR2 FQNNGV. The CDR3 is 15 residues long. V lost 0 bases and J lost 2, with 11 bases in between. The CDR3 nucleotides read TGTGCCAGCAGCTTAGATCGCGCAGGGACCTACGAGCAGTACTTC. Amino acid sequence: CASSLDRAGTYEQYF.

In this sample, this clone turned up once. The V and J genes are TRBV11-2 and TRBJ2-7; D is ambiguous. The CDR3 runs 15 residues. Germline CDR1 is SGHAT and CDR2 is FQNNGV. Trimming pared 1 base from V and 3 bases from J, leaving 13 bases between. CDR3 coding DNA: TGTGCCAGCAGCTTAGGGGCCGGGTCCTTCTACGAGCAGTACTTC. Its translation is CASSLGAGSFYEQYF.

This clone was seen a single time. This chain connects TRBV19 to TRBJ2-4; D assignment may be TRBD1 or TRBD2 (5 bases each). Deletions cut 5 bases from V and 7 bases from J, with 15 bases between. The CDR3 runs to 14 residues. The germline V gene encodes CDR1 LNHDA and CDR2 SQIVND (reference sequence). The CDR3 reads CASSSWQGENIQYF. The CDR3 nucleotides read TGTGCCAGTAGTTCTTGGCAGGGAGAGAACATTCAGTACTTC.

The chain has TRBV6-1 and TRBJ1-6, with D maybe TRBD1 (5 bases). This CDR3 comprises 15 residues. V lost 2 bases to trimming and J lost 5 bases, with 10 bases between them. CDR1 and CDR2 (germline): MNHNS, SASEGT. CDR3: CASSESGGHNSPLHF. DNA for the CDR3: TGTGCCAGCAGTGAATCCGGGGGACATAATTCACCCCTCCACTTT.